The next 6 T cell receptor beta chains were all read from a single sample in a study of cytomegalovirus exposure and HLA in healthy donors. Data came from immunoSEQ multiplex PCR; TCRdb stores just in-frame clones and leaves some out. The sample comprises some 130,000 clones, about 80% of which are singletons, and 25% to 30% rests with the top ten. Material: PBMCs. The receptors were sampled from a man under 40 in good health and CMV-seropositive.

This rearrangement joins TRBV7-2 to TRBJ2-2; perhaps TRBD2 as D (5 bases). From germline, CDR1 is SGHTA and CDR2 FQGNSA. This CDR3 comprises 14 residues. V gave up 0 bases and J gave up 5 bases, with 7 bases separating them. CDR3 protein: CASSLARGTGELFF. CDR3 nucleotide sequence: TGTGCCAGCAGCTTAGCGCGCGGGACCGGGGAGCTGTTTTTT.

This chain joins TRBV7-2 and TRBJ2-2; TRBD2 aligns across 7 bases. This CDR3 is built from 14 residues. Germline assignment: CDR1 SGHTA and CDR2 FQGNSA. The CDR3 reads CVGGGDFNTGELFF. The CDR3, as DNA: TGTGTTGGGGGGGGAGACTTTAACACCGGGGAGCTGTTTTTT.

J is TRBJ1-2 and V is TRBV7-9; TRBD1 agrees at 9 bases. Unmatched junction bases numbered 7, after V lost 6 bases and J lost 5 bases. Germline assignment: CDR1 SEHNR and CDR2 FQNEAQ (reference sequence). CDR3 length: 14 amino acids. The CDR3 sequence is CASSSTGGGYGYTF. Here the CDR3 DNA reads TGTGCCAGCAGTTCGACAGGGGGGGGGTATGGCTACACCTTC.

This chain's CDR3 is CASSSGAGNGYTF. CDR3 DNA: TGTGCCAGCAGCTCCGGGGCGGGAAATGGCTACACCTTC. The genes are TRBV7-6 and TRBJ1-2, with D perhaps matching TRBD1 (5 bases). The germline gives CDR1 SGHVS, CDR2 FNYEAQ. Deletions cut 4 bases from V and 6 bases from J, with 12 bases between. The CDR3 length is 13 residues.

This chain's CDR3 is CASSLAGRVNEQFF. The CDR3 DNA reads TGTGCCAGCAGCTTAGCTGGCAGGGTCAATGAGCAGTTCTTC. This chain joins TRBV7-9 and TRBJ2-1, with D possibly being TRBD1 (5 bases). V was cut by 0 bases and J by 6 bases, with 9 bases left in between. Looked up from germline, CDR1 is SEHNR and CDR2 is FQNEAQ (reference sequence). The CDR3 totals 14 residues.

CDR3 residues: CSVDRGRVMTDTQYF. CDR3 nucleotides: TGCAGCGTTGACAGGGGGCGAGTAATGACAGATACGCAGTATTTT. The chain is built from TRBV29-1 and TRBJ2-3; TRBD1 aligns across 8 bases. Losses at the gene ends were 3 bases for V and 3 bases for J; bases not matched to a gene: 8. Looked up from germline, CDR1 is SQVTM and CDR2 is ANQGSEA. The CDR3 runs to 15 residues.